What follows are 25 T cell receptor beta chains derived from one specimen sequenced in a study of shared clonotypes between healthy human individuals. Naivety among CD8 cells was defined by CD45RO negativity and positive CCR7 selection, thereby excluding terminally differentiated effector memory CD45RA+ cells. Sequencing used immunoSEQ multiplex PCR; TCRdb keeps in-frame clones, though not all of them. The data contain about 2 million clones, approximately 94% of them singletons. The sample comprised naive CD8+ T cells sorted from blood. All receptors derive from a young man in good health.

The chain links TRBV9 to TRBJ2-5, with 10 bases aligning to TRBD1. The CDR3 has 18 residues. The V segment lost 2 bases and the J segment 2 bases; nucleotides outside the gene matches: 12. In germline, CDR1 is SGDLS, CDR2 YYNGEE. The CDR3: CASSVRDRGEGEQETQYF. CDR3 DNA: TGTGCCAGCAGCGTCAGGGACAGGGGTGAAGGAGAGCAAGAGACCCAGTACTTC.

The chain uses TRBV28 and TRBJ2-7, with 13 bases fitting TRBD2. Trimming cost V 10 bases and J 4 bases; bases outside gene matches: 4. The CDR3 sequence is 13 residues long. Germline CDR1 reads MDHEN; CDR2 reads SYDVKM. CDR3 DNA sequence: TGTGCCATCACTAGCGGGGGGGCTTACGAGCAGTACTTC. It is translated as CAITSGGAYEQYF.

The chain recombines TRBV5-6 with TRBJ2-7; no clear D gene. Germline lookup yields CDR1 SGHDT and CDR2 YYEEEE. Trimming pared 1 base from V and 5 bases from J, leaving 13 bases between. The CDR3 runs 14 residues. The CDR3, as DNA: TGTGCCAGCAGCTTGTCGGCTCTCCTCCACGAGCAGTACTTC. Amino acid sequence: CASSLSALLHEQYF.

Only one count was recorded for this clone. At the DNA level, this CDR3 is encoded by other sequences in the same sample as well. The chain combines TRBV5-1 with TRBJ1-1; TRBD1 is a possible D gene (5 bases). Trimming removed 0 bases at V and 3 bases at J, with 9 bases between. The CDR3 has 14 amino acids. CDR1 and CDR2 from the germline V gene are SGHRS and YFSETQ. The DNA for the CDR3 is TGCGCCAGCAGCTTGGTCGCGGGGGACACTGAAGCTTTCTTT. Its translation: CASSLVAGDTEAFF.

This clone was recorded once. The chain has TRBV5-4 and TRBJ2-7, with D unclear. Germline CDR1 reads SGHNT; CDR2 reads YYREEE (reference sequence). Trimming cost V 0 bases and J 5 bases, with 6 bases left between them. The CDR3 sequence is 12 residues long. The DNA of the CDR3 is TGTGCCAGCAGCTTGGCCCCTAACGAGCAGTACTTC. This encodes CASSLAPNEQYF.

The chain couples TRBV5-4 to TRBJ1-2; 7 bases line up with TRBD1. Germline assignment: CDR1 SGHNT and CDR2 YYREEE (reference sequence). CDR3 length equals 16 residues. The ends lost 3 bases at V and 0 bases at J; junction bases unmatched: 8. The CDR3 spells CASSSGTVATNYGYTF. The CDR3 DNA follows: TGTGCCAGCAGCTCAGGGACAGTAGCGACTAACTATGGCTACACCTTC.

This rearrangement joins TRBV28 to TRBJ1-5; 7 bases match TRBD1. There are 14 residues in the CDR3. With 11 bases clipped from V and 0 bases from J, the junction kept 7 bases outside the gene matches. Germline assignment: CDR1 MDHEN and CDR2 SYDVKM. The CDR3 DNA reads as TGTGCCGGGGGACAGAGCTATAGCAATCAGCCCCAGCATTTT. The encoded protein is CAGGQSYSNQPQHF.

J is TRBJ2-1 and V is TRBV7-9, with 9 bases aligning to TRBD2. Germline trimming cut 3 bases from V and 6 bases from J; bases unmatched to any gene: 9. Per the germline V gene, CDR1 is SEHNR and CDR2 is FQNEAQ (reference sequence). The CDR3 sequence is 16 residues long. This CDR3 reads CASSFRTGTSINEQFF. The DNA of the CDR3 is TGTGCCAGCAGCTTCCGTACCGGGACTAGCATCAATGAGCAGTTCTTC.

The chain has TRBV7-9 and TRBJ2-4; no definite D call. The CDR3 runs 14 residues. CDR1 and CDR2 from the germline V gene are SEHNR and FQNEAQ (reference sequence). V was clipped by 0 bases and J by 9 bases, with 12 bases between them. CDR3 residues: CASSLASGDVIQYF. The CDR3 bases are TGTGCCAGCAGCTTAGCTTCGGGCGATGTCATTCAGTACTTC.

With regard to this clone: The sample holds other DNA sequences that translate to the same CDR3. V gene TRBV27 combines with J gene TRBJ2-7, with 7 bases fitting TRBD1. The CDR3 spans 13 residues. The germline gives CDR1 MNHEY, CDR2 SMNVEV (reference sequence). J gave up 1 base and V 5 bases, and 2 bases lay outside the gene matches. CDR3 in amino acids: CASSLTGSYEQYF. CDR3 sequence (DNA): TGTGCCAGCAGTCTGACAGGGTCCTACGAGCAGTACTTC.

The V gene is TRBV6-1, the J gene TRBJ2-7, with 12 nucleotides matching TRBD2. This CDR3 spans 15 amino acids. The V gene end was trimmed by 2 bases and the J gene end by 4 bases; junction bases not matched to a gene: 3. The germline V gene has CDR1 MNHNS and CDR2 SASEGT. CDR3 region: CASSELAGGRYEQYF. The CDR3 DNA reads TGTGCCAGCAGTGAACTAGCGGGGGGGAGGTACGAGCAGTACTTC.

The CDR3 protein is CASSPTWEAGGDNEQFF. In nucleotides, the CDR3 is TGTGCCAGCAGCCCGACATGGGAAGCGGGGGGAGACAATGAGCAGTTCTTC. The chain links TRBV5-4 to TRBJ2-1; 9 positions match TRBD2. V shed 4 bases, J shed 5 bases, and the junction held 13 bases outside the gene matches. This CDR3 is 17 amino acids long. Germline V gene data show CDR1 as SGHNT and CDR2 as YYREEE (reference sequence).

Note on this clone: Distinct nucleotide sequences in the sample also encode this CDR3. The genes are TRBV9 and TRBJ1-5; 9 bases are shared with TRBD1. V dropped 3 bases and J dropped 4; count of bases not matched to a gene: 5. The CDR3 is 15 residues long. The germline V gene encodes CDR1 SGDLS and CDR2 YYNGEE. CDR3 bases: TGTGCCAGCAGCGGGACAGGGGCCCTTAATCAGCCCCAGCATTTT. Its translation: CASSGTGALNQPQHF.

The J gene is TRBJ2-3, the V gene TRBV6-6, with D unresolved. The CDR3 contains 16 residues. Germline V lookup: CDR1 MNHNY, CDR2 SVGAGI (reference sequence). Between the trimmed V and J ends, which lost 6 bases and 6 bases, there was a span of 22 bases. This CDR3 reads CASSHSTSQLSDTQYF. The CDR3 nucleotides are TGTGCCAGCAGCCACTCTACGTCGCAGTTGTCCGATACGCAGTATTTT.

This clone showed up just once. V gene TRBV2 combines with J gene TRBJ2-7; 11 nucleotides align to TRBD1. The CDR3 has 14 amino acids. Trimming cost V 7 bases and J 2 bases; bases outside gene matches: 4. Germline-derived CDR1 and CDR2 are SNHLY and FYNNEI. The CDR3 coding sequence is TGTGCCAGCAAGGGGACAGGGGGGCCCTACGAGCAGTACTTC. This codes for CASKGTGGPYEQYF.

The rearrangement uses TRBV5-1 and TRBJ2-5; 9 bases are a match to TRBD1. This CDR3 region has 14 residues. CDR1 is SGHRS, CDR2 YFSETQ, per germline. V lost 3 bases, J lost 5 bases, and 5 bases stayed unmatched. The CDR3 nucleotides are TGCGCCAGCAGCTCAACAGGGGGCAGGGAGACCCAGTACTTC. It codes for CASSSTGGRETQYF.

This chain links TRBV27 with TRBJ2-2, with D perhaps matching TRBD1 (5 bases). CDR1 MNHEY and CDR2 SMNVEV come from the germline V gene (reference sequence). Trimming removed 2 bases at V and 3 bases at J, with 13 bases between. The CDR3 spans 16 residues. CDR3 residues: CASSLKGALDTGELFF. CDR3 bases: TGTGCCAGCAGTTTAAAAGGGGCGTTGGACACCGGGGAGCTGTTTTTT.

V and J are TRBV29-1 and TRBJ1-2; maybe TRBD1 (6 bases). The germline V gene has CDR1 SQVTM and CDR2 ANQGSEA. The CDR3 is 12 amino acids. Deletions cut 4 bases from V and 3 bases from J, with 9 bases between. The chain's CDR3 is CSVVAGDYGYTF. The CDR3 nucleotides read TGCAGCGTTGTGGCAGGGGACTATGGCTACACCTTC.

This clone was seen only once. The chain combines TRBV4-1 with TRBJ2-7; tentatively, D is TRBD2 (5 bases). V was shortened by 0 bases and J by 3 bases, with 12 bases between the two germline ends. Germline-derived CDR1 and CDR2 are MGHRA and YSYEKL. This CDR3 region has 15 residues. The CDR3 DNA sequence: TGCGCCAGCAGCCAAGATCTACCGGCGGGCTACGAGCAGTACTTC. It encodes CASSQDLPAGYEQYF.

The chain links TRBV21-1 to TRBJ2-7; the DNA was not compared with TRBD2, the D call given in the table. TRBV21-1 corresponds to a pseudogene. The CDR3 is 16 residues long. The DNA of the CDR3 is TGTGCCAGCAGCAAAGGGGCTAGCGGAAGAGCCTACGAGCAGTACTTC. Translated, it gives CASSKGASGRAYEQYF.

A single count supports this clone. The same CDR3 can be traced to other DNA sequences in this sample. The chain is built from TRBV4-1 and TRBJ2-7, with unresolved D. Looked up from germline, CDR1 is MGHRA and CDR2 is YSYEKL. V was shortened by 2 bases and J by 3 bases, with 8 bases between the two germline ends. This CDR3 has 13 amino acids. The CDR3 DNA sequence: TGCGCCAGCAGCCAACACCGCAGCTACGAGCAGTACTTC. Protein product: CASSQHRSYEQYF.

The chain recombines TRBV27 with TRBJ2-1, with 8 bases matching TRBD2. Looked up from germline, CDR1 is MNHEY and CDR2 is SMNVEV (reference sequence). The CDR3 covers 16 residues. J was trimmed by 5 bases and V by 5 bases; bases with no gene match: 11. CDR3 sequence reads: CASSPLLAEGNNEQFF. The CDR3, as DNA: TGTGCCAGCAGTCCCCTACTAGCGGAAGGAAACAATGAGCAGTTCTTC.

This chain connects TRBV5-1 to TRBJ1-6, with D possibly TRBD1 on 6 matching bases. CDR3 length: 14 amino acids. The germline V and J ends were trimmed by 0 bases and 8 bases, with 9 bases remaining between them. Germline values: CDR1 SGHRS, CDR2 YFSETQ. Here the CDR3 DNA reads TGCGCCAGCAGCTTGGTACAGGGAGATTCACCCCTCCACTTT. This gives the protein CASSLVQGDSPLHF.

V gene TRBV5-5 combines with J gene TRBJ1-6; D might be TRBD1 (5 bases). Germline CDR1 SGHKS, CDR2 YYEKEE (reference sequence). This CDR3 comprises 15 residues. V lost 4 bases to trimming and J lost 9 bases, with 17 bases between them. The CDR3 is CASSHGAASGSPLHF. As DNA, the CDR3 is TGTGCCAGCAGCCACGGGGCGGCGTCGGGTTCACCCCTCCACTTT.

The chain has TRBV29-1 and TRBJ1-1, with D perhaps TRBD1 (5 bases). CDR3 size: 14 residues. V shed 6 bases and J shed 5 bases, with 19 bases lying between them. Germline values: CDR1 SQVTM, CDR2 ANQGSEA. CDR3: CSVGPTGPETEAFF. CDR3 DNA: TGCAGCGTGGGGCCTACAGGTCCGGAGACTGAAGCTTTCTTT.